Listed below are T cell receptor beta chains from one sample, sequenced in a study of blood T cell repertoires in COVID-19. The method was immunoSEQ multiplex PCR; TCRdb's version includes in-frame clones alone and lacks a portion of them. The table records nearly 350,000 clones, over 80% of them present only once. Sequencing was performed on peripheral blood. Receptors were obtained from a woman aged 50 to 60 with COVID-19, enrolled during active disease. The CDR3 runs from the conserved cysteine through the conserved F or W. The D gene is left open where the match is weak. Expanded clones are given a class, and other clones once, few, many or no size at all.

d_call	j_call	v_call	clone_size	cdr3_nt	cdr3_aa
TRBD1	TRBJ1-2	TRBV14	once	TGTGCCAGCAGCGTAACCCCGGGACAGCGATCTCTCTATGGCTACACCTTC	CASSVTPGQRSLYGYTF
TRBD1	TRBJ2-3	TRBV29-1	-	TGCAGCGTGGAGGGGGGACAGGGCTTCGCCACAGATACGCAGTATTTT	CSVEGGQGFATDTQYF
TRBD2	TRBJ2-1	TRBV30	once	TGTGCCTGCGCACGTAGCGGGCACTCGCGAAATGAGCAGTTCTTC	CACARSGHSRNEQFF
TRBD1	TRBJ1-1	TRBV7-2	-	TGTGCCAGCAGCTTAAAAGGGGGCGGTACTGAAGCTTTCTTT	CASSLKGGGTEAFF
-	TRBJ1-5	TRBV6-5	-	TGTGCCAGCAGTTTCCGGGGGGTAGATACGCCCCAGCATTTT	CASSFRGVDTPQHF
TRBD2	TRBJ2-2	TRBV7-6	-	TGTGCCAGCAGCTTGGCTAGCGGGATTGGGACCGGGGAGCTGTTTTTT	CASSLASGIGTGELFF
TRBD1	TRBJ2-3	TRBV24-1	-	TGTGCCACCAGTGACATCGGGACAGTGAAAAAAAATACGCAGTATTTT	CATSDIGTVKKNTQYF
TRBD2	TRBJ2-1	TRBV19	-	TGTGCCAGTAGTACGACTAGCGCGTCCTACAATGAGCAGTTCTTC	CASSTTSASYNEQFF
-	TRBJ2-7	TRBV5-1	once	TGCGCCAGCAGCTTGGGCAGTTCATTTACCTACGAGCAGTACTTC	CASSLGSSFTYEQYF
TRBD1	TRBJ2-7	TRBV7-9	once	TGTGCCAGCAGCCTAGACAGGGGGGACGAGCAGTACTTC	CASSLDRGDEQYF
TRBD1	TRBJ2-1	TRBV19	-	TGTGCCAGTAGTAGCAGGGGGCAGGGGAAACAGAGAAACAATGAGCAGTTCTTC	CASSSRGQGKQRNNEQFF
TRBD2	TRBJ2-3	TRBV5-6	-	TGTGCCAGCAGCTTCCCGGGACTAGCGAATCCAGATACGCAGTATTTT	CASSFPGLANPDTQYF